This T cell receptor beta chain emerged from a study of beta chain features in type 1 diabetes. Broader study findings: Among all four CD4+ subsets, Type 1 diabetes patients had TCRB CDR3s that were moderately but significantly shorter.

Between the trimmed V and J ends, which lost 3 bases and 6 bases, there was a span of 14 bases. CDR3 length: 14 amino acids. CDR1 is SGHTA and CDR2 is FQGNSA in the germline V gene. Expressed TCRB transcripts got sequenced, as all isolated RNA was reverse transcribed. The repertoire was sequenced with immunoSEQ multiplex PCR; TCRdb's copy has only in-frame clones and lacks some. The table lists around 53,000 clones, 63% of them singletons, with 0.29% in the top ten. Points on this clone: Antigen: not known.

Per donor, one heparinised blood draw averaged approximately 110 mL. The chain combines TRBV7-2 with TRBJ1-1; D possibly corresponds to TRBD1 (5 bases). The sample consisted of stem cell memory CD4+ T cells from blood. The TCR was taken from a woman aged 30 to 39 with type 1 diabetes. The CDR3, as DNA: TGTGCCAGCAGCTTTTCCCAGGGTGAGTCTGAAGCTTTCTTT. Residues: CASSFSQGESEAFF.